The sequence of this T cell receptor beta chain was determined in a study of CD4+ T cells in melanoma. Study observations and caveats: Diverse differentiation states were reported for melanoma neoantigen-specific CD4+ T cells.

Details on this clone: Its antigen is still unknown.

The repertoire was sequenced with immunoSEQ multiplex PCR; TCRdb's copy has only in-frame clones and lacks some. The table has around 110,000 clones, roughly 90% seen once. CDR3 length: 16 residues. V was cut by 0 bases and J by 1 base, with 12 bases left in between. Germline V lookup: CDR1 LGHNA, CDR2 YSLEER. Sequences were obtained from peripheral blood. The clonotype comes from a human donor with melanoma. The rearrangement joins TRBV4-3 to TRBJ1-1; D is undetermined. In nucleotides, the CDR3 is TGCGCCAGCAGCCAAGACCCACTGGGAGGGAACACTGAAGCTTTCTTT. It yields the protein CASSQDPLGGNTEAFF.